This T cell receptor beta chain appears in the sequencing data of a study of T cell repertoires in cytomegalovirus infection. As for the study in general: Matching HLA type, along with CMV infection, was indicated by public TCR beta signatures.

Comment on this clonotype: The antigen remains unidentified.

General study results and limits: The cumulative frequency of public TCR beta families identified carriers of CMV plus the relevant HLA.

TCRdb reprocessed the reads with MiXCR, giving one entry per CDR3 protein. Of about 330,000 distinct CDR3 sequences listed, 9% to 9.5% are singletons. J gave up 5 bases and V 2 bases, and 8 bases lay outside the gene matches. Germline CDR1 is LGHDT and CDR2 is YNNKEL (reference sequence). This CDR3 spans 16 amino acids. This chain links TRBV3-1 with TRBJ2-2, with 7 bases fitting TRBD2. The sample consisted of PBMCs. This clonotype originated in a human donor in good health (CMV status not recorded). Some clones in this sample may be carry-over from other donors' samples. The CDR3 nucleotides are TGTGCCAGCAGCCAACCGGGGGGAACAAGGACCGGGGAGCTGTTTTTT. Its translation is CASSQPGGTRTGELFF.